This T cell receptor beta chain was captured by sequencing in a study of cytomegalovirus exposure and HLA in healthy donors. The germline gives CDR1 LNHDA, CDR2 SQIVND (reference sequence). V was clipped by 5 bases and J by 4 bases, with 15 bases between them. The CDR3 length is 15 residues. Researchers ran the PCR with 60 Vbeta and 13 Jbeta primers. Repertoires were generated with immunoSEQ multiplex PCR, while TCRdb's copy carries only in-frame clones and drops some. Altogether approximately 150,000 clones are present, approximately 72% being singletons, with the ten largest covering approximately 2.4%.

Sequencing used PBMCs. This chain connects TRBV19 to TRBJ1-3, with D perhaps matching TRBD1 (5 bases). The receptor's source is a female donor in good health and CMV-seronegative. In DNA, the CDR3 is TGTGCCAGTAGTCGAGCCAGGGCAGGAGGAAACACCATATATTTT. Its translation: CASSRARAGGNTIYF.